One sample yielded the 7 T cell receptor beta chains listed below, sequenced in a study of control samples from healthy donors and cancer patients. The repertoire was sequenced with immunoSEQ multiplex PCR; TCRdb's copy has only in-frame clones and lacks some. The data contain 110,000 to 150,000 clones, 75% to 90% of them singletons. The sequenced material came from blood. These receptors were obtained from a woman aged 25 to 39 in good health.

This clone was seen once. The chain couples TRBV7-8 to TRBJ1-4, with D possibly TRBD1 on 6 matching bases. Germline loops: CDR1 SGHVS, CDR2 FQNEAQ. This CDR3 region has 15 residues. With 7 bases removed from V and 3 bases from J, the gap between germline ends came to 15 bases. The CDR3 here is CASTQVGGSNEKLFF. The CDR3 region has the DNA TGTGCCAGCACCCAAGTAGGGGGATCTAATGAAAAACTGTTTTTT.

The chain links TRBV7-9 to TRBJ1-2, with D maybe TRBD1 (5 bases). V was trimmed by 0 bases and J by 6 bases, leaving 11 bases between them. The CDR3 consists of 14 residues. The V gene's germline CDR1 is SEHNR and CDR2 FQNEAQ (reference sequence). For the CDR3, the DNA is TGTGCCAGCAGCTTAGCAGGCGGGACGGATGGCTACACCTTC. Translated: CASSLAGGTDGYTF.

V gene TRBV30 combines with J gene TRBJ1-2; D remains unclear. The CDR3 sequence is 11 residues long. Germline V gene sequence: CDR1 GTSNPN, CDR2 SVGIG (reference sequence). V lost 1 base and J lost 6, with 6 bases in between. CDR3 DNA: TGTGCCTGGAGTGAAACCAATGGCTACACCTTC. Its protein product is CAWSETNGYTF. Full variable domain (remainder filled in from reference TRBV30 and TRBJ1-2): SQTIHQWPATLVQPVGSPLSLECTVEGTSNPNLYWYRQAAGRGLQLLFYSVGIGQISSEVPQNLSASRPQDRQFILSSKKLLLSDSGFYLCAWSETNGYTFGSGTRLTVV.

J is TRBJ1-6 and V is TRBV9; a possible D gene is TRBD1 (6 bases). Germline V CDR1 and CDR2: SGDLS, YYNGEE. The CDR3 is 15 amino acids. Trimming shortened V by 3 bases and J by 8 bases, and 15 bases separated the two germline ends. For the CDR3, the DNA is TGTGCCAGCAGCGCGGCACAGGGTGGAGATTCACCCCTCCACTTT. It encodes CASSAAQGGDSPLHF.

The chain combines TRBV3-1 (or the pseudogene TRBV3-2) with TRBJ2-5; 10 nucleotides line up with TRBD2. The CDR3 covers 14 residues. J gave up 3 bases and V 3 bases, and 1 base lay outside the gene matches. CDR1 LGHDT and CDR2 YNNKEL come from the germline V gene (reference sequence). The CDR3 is CASSHLAGEETQYF. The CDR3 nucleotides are TGTGCCAGCAGCCATCTAGCGGGAGAAGAGACCCAGTACTTC.

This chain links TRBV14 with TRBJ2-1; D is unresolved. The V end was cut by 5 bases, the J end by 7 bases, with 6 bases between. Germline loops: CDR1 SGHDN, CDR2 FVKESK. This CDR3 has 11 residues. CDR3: CASSFGNEQFF. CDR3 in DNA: TGTGCCAGCAGCTTCGGGAATGAGCAGTTCTTC.

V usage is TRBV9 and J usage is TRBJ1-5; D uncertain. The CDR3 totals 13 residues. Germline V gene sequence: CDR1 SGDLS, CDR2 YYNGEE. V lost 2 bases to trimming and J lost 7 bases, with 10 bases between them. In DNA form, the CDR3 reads TGTGCCAGCAGCGTTGATCAGAAGCAGCCCCAGCATTTT. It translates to CASSVDQKQPQHF.